Described below is a single T cell receptor beta chain sequence and its context. These data originate in a study of shared clonotypes between healthy human individuals. Method: immunoSEQ multiplex PCR; TCRdb's copy keeps in-frame clones and lacks some. The sample records 450,000 to 550,000 clones, 75% to 85% being singletons. The CDR3 is 16 residues long. V lost 4 bases, J lost 4 bases, and 17 bases lay in between. The germline gives CDR1 MGHDK, CDR2 SYGVNS. The study drew all its donors from Caucasian adults living in Nashville, Tennessee. The sample was PBMCs. This sequence originates from a woman aged 40-49 years in good health. Some clones in this sample may be carry-over from other donors' samples. The chain recombines TRBV25-1 with TRBJ2-1; D is unresolved. CDR3 sequence reads: CASSGGASQNYNEQFF. The CDR3 nucleotides are TGTGCCAGCAGTGGCGGAGCGTCCCAAAATTACAATGAGCAGTTCTTC.